The clone carrying this T cell receptor (beta chain) was counted many times. As yet, its antigen is unknown. TCRdb passed the 5' RACE reads through MiXCR, listing each CDR3 protein once. The sample consists of tens of thousands of distinct CDR3 sequences, over 5% of them appearing once. Germline loops: CDR1 SSHAT, CDR2 FNYEAQ (reference sequence). With 5 bases removed from V and 0 bases from J, the gap between germline ends came to 14 bases. CDR3 length: 15 residues. The data are from a study of early T cells in non-severe SARS-CoV-2 infection. Broader study findings: Private and CD4 specificities were missed by VDJdb matching, skewed to anti-spike CD8.

The chain employs TRBV7-7 and TRBJ2-7, with D unclear. This TCR was recovered from an adult who was a healthcare worker with PCR-confirmed SARS-CoV-2 infection or an uninfected control (not recorded which). This specimen was whole blood, taken at baseline. The CDR3 bases are TGTGCCAGCAGCGAAAAAGGTGGCTACTCCTACGAGCAGTACGTC. Its translation: CASSEKGGYSYEQYV.